The clone carrying this T cell receptor beta chain was observed once. The target antigen is unknown. Trimming shortened V by 3 bases and J by 5 bases, and 4 bases separated the two germline ends. CDR3 length equals 11 residues. Germline CDR1 and CDR2: SGHAT and FQNNGV. The source of the sample is a study of cytotoxic CD8 clonotypes in ibrutinib-treated CLL. Sequencing used immunoSEQ multiplex PCR; TCRdb keeps in-frame clones, though not all of them. Of roughly 76,000 clones in the sample, 80% were seen once. Regarding the study as a whole: At ibrutinib response, clonality increased, and at progression it declined back toward baseline. On treatment, the uncommon public clonotypes contracted or remained stable.

Libraries of TCR beta were made from 1.5 to 2.5 micrograms of genomic DNA that came from cryopreserved PBMCs. The chain links TRBV11-2 to TRBJ2-5; D remains ambiguous. The source is a human donor with chronic lymphocytic leukemia. The sample here was PBMCs, taken at disease progression, from a patient treated with ibrutinib. The CDR3 here is CASSFSETQYF. The CDR3 nucleotides read TGTGCCAGCAGCTTCTCCGAGACCCAGTACTTC.